The rows below give T cell receptor beta chains drawn from one sample of a study of cytomegalovirus exposure and HLA in healthy donors. The table came from immunoSEQ multiplex PCR; TCRdb's copy has only in-frame clones and leaves some out. Among 130,000 to 150,000 clones, roughly two thirds were seen once, and the ten largest hold 13% to 15%. Material: PBMCs. The receptors were sampled from a human donor in good health. The CDR3 runs from the conserved cysteine through the conserved F or W. D genes are given only for firm matches. The listing skips clone size in some rows; elsewhere it reads once, few, many or a size class.

cdr3_aa	cdr3_nt	v_call	j_call	d_call	clone_size
CASSLGDREDQPQHF	TGTGCCAGCAGCTTGGGGGACAGGGAGGATCAGCCCCAGCATTTT	TRBV5-4	TRBJ1-5	TRBD1	NA
CATSRDGGESDTQYF	TGTGCCACCAGCAGAGATGGAGGGGAGTCAGATACGCAGTATTTT	TRBV15	TRBJ2-3	NA	NA
CASSERRQNTEAFF	TGCGCCAGCAGTGAGAGGCGGCAGAACACTGAAGCTTTCTTT	TRBV10-1	TRBJ1-1	NA	few
CASSQEGAGLGANVLTF	TGCGCCAGCAGCCAAGAGGGGGCGGGCCTTGGGGCCAACGTCCTGACTTTC	TRBV4-1	TRBJ2-6	NA	NA
CASMGRRGVRPNEQFF	TGTGCCAGCATGGGACGGCGGGGGGTCCGGCCCAATGAGCAGTTCTTC	TRBV2	TRBJ2-1	TRBD2	NA
CAWGQGVYEQYF	TGTGCCTGGGGACAGGGGGTCTACGAGCAGTACTTC	TRBV30	TRBJ2-7	TRBD1	NA
CASTLSGFNQPQHF	TGTGCCAGCACCCTGTCGGGGTTCAATCAGCCCCAGCATTTT	TRBV2	TRBJ1-5	NA	NA
CASTGTSGSYEQYF	TGTGCCAGTACCGGGACTAGCGGATCCTACGAGCAGTACTTC	TRBV19	TRBJ2-7	TRBD2	once
CASSLVGTGDYEQYF	TGTGCCAGCAGCTTGGTCGGGACAGGGGATTACGAGCAGTACTTC	TRBV5-8	TRBJ2-7	TRBD1	few
CASRKTTGGTNEKLFF	TGCGCCAGCAGAAAGACGACAGGGGGGACTAATGAAAAACTGTTTTTT	TRBV5-1	TRBJ1-4	TRBD1	NA
CASGPWTGDEAFF	TGTGCTAGTGGTCCATGGACAGGGGATGAGGCTTTCTTT	TRBV12-5	TRBJ1-1	TRBD1	NA
CASSFREVVDNSPLHF	TGCGCCAGCAGCTTCAGGGAGGTAGTGGACAATTCACCCCTCCACTTT	TRBV5-1	TRBJ1-6	NA	NA
CAISERTALGEQYF	TGTGCCATCAGTGAAAGGACAGCTCTAGGAGAGCAGTACTTC	TRBV10-3	TRBJ2-7	NA	NA
CASSPGGKTQYF	TGTGCCAGCAGCCCGGGGGGGAAGACCCAGTACTTC	TRBV13	TRBJ2-5	TRBD2	NA
CASSPAVVYNEQFF	TGTGCCAGCAGTCCCGCGGTGGTCTACAATGAGCAGTTCTTC	TRBV7-9	TRBJ2-1	NA	once
CAIIKVQGVSEAFF	TGTGCCATCATTAAAGTACAGGGTGTCTCTGAAGCTTTCTTT	TRBV10-3	TRBJ1-1	NA	NA
CASSEWGESTYEQYF	TGTGCCAGCAGTGAATGGGGGGAATCCACCTACGAGCAGTACTTC	TRBV2	TRBJ2-7	NA	NA
CASSSTPGQRNTIYF	TGCGCCAGCAGCTCAACACCGGGACAGAGAAACACCATATATTTT	TRBV5-1	TRBJ1-3	TRBD1	NA
CATSREGSGGRPYEQYF	TGTGCCACCAGCAGGGAGGGGTCGGGCGGCAGACCCTACGAGCAGTACTTC	TRBV15	TRBJ2-7	NA	NA
CASSLLAAAPNEQYF	TGTGCCAGCAGTTTACTAGCGGCTGCGCCTAACGAGCAGTACTTC	TRBV27	TRBJ2-7	TRBD2	NA
CASSLTAGGSATNEKLFF	TGTGCCAGCAGTTTAACCGCCGGGGGGTCCGCAACTAATGAAAAACTGTTTTTT	TRBV27	TRBJ1-4	NA	NA
CSVEDLTGNGPNEQFF	TGCAGCGTTGAAGACCTGACAGGGAATGGGCCCAATGAGCAGTTCTTC	TRBV29-1	TRBJ2-1	TRBD1	NA
CASSQDYSGDGGDTQYF	TGCGCCAGCAGCCAAGATTATAGCGGGGACGGGGGAGATACGCAGTATTTT	TRBV4-1	TRBJ2-3	TRBD2	NA
CASSQENGGGTDTQYF	TGTGCCAGCAGCCAAGAAAACGGGGGTGGCACAGATACGCAGTATTTT	TRBV14	TRBJ2-3	NA	NA
CSVSQRLNTEAFF	TGCAGCGTTTCACAGAGACTGAACACTGAAGCTTTCTTT	TRBV29-1	TRBJ1-1	NA	NA
CASSQGGGVNEQFF	TGCGCCAGCAGCCAAGGTGGGGGGGTAAATGAGCAGTTCTTC	TRBV4-1	TRBJ2-1	TRBD2	NA
CAIRREGRTDTQYF	TGTGCCATCAGGCGGGAGGGCCGAACAGATACGCAGTATTTT	TRBV10-3	TRBJ2-3	TRBD2	NA
CASSEPRDFSNQPQHF	TGTGCCAGCAGTGAACCTCGGGACTTTAGCAATCAGCCCCAGCATTTT	TRBV6-1	TRBJ1-5	NA	NA
CAISSGGQPQHF	TGTGCCATCAGCTCAGGGGGTCAGCCCCAGCATTTT	TRBV10-3	TRBJ1-5	TRBD1	NA
CASSTHRGEQYF	TGTGCCAGCAGCACCCACAGGGGTGAGCAGTACTTC	TRBV11-2	TRBJ2-7	TRBD1	NA
CASSWDRSLSTEAFF	TGTGCCAGCAGCTGGGACAGATCTTTGAGCACTGAAGCTTTCTTT	TRBV5-8	TRBJ1-1	TRBD1	once
CASSVGYEQYF	TGTGCCAGCAGCGTCGGGTACGAGCAGTACTTC	TRBV11-3	TRBJ2-7	NA	NA
CAISGRGADKPQHF	TGTGCCATCAGTGGGCGGGGGGCTGATAAGCCCCAGCATTTT	TRBV10-3	TRBJ1-5	NA	NA
CASSDKRGHQETQYF	TGTGCCAGCAGTGATAAAAGGGGGCACCAAGAGACCCAGTACTTC	TRBV2	TRBJ2-5	TRBD1	NA
CASSQEGYLLYF	TGTGCCAGCAGTCAGGAGGGGTATCTCCTATACTTC	TRBV28	TRBJ2-7	NA	NA
CASSHPSRGGEAFF	TGTGCCAGCAGCCACCCGAGCCGAGGGGGTGAAGCTTTCTTT	TRBV14	TRBJ1-1	NA	NA
CASSKTTGFDTEAFF	TGTGCCAGCAGCAAAACCACAGGCTTTGACACTGAAGCTTTCTTT	TRBV9	TRBJ1-1	NA	few
CASTNLFEGQGLETQYF	TGTGCCAGCACCAATCTCTTTGAGGGACAGGGTTTGGAGACCCAGTACTTC	TRBV7-9	TRBJ2-5	TRBD1	few
CASSRTGREQFF	TGTGCCAGCAGTCGGACAGGTAGGGAGCAGTTCTTC	TRBV6-5	TRBJ2-1	TRBD1	NA
CASSIRGLAGEEQFF	TGCGCCAGCAGCATCCGCGGACTAGCGGGAGAAGAGCAGTTCTTC	TRBV5-1	TRBJ2-1	TRBD2	NA
CASSLLRQGGYEQYF	TGTGCCAGCAGCTTGCTGCGGCAGGGAGGGTACGAGCAGTACTTC	TRBV11-3	TRBJ2-7	TRBD2	NA
CASSFWGWDEKLFF	TGCGCCAGCAGCTTCTGGGGCTGGGATGAAAAACTGTTTTTT	TRBV5-1	TRBJ1-4	NA	NA
CASTMTGTYGYTF	TGCGCCAGCACCATGACAGGGACCTATGGCTACACCTTC	TRBV5-1	TRBJ1-2	TRBD1	NA
CASSLGGGGEDEQFF	TGTGCCAGCAGCTTAGGAGGGGGTGGAGAGGATGAGCAGTTCTTC	TRBV7-9	TRBJ2-1	NA	NA
CASSVAKQTTGELFF	TGTGCCAGCAGCGTAGCTAAGCAAACCACCGGGGAGCTGTTTTTT	TRBV9	TRBJ2-2	NA	few
CASSKGPLGVSYNEQFF	TGTGCCAGTAGTAAGGGGCCACTGGGCGTCTCCTACAATGAGCAGTTCTTC	TRBV19	TRBJ2-1	NA	NA
CSVEQANTNEQYF	TGCAGCGTGGAACAGGCGAACACGAACGAGCAGTACTTC	TRBV29-1	TRBJ2-7	NA	NA
CASSSGTDTQYF	TGTGCCAGCAGCTCCGGCACAGATACGCAGTATTTT	TRBV7-3	TRBJ2-3	NA	NA
CSVVTDKTEAFF	TGCAGCGTCGTTACAGATAAGACTGAAGCTTTCTTT	TRBV29-1	TRBJ1-1	NA	NA
CASSDSGDRDRGEQFF	TGTGCCAGCAGTGACTCGGGGGACAGGGATAGGGGTGAGCAGTTCTTC	TRBV6-4	TRBJ2-1	TRBD1	NA
CASSEQGTANEKLFF	TGTGCCAGCAGTGAACAGGGGACAGCTAATGAAAAACTGTTTTTT	TRBV11-3	TRBJ1-4	TRBD1	NA
CASSRRTSGRAEQYF	TGTGCCAGCAGCCGGAGGACTAGCGGGAGGGCCGAGCAGTACTTC	TRBV7-6	TRBJ2-7	TRBD2	NA
CASSLSGLTDTQYF	TGTGCCAGCAGCTTATCAGGGTTAACAGATACGCAGTATTTT	TRBV5-4	TRBJ2-3	NA	NA
CASTQAGGFSHEQFF	TGTGCCAGCACCCAGGCAGGGGGCTTTTCCCACGAGCAGTTCTTC	TRBV13	TRBJ2-1	TRBD1	NA
CASSRPGNTEAFF	TGTGCCAGTAGTAGACCGGGGAACACTGAAGCTTTCTTT	TRBV19	TRBJ1-1	NA	NA
CASSHDRVVAYGYTF	TGTGCCAGCAGCCACGACAGGGTGGTTGCGTATGGCTACACCTTC	TRBV5-6	TRBJ1-2	TRBD1	NA
CASSLIANAGETQYF	TGTGCCAGCAGCCTCATAGCGAATGCGGGGGAGACCCAGTACTTC	TRBV2	TRBJ2-5	NA	NA
CASSEMRTDNSPLHF	TGTGCCAGCAGTGAAATGAGGACAGACAATTCACCCCTCCACTTT	TRBV6-1	TRBJ1-6	NA	once
CAIRERRGRGYTEAFF	TGTGCCATCAGGGAGAGGAGGGGCCGAGGGTACACTGAAGCTTTCTTT	TRBV10-3	TRBJ1-1	NA	NA